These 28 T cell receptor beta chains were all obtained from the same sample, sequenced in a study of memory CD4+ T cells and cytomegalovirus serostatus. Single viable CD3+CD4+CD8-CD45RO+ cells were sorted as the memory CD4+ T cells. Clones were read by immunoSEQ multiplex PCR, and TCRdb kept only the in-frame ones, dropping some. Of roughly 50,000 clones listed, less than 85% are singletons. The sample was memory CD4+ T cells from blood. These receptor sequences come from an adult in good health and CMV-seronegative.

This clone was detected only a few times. CDR3 protein: CAWSEGRWENTEAFF. The CDR3 nucleotides read TGTGCCTGGAGTGAGGGGCGGTGGGAGAACACTGAAGCTTTCTTT. The V gene is TRBV30, the J gene TRBJ1-1; the D gene is possibly TRBD1 (5 bases). From germline, CDR1 is GTSNPN and CDR2 SVGIG (reference sequence). V was pared by 1 base and J by 1 base, with 13 bases between. The CDR3 totals 15 residues.

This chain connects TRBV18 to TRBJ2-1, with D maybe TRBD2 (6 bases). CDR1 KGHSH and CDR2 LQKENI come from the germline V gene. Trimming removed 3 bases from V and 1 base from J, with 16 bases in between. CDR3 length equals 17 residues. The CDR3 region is CASSPYSPGVSYNEQFF. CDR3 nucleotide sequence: TGTGCCAGCTCACCGTATTCTCCGGGAGTATCCTACAATGAGCAGTTCTTC.

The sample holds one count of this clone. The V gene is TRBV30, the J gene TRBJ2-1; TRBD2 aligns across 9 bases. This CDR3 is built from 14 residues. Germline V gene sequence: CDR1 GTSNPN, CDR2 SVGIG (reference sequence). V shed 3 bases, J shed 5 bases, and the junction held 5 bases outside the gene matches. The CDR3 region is CAWRASGNHNEQFF. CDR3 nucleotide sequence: TGTGCCTGGAGAGCTAGCGGGAACCACAATGAGCAGTTCTTC.

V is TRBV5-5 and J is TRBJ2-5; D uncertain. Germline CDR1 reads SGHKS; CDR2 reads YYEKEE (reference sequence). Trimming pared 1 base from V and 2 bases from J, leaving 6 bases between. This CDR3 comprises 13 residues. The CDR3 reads CASSLPLQETQYF. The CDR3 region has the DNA TGTGCCAGCAGCTTGCCGTTACAAGAGACCCAGTACTTC.

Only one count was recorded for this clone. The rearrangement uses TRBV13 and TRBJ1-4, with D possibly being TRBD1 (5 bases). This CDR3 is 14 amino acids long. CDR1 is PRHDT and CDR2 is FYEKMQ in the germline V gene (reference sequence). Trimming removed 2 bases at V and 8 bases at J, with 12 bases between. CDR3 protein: CASSLRDGREKLFF. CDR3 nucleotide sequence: TGTGCCAGCAGCTTAAGGGACGGGCGAGAAAAACTGTTTTTT.

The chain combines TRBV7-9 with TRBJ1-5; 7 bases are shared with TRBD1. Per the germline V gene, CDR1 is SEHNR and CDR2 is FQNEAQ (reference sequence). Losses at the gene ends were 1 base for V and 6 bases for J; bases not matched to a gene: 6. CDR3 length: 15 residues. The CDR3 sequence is CASSLGDSRSQPQHF. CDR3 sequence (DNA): TGTGCCAGCAGCTTAGGGGACAGCAGAAGTCAGCCCCAGCATTTT.

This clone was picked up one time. CDR3 residues: CASSVAHGLAGGRETQYF. CDR3 coding DNA: TGTGCCAGCAGCGTAGCTCACGGACTAGCGGGAGGGCGGGAGACCCAGTACTTC. This chain connects TRBV9 to TRBJ2-5, with TRBD2 identical over 15 bases. In germline, CDR1 is SGDLS, CDR2 YYNGEE. The CDR3 covers 18 residues. V was pared by 0 bases and J by 5 bases, with 8 bases of the junction left unmatched. Filled out from reference TRBV9 and TRBJ2-5, the complete variable domain reads DSGVTQTPKHLITATGQRVTLRCSPRSGDLSVYWYQQSLDQGLQFLIQYYNGEERAKGNILERFSAQQFPDLHSELNLSSLELGDSALYFCASSVAHGLAGGRETQYFGPGTRLLVL.

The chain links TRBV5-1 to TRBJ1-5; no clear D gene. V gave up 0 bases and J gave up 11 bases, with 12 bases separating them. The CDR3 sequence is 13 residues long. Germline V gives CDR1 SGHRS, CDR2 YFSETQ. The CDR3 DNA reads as TGCGCCAGCAGCTTGGGAGGAGGCGAAGCCCAGCATTTT. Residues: CASSLGGGEAQHF.

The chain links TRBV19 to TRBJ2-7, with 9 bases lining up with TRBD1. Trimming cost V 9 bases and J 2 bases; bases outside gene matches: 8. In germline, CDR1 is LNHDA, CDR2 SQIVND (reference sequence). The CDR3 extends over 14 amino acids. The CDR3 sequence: CASEPGQGPYEQYF. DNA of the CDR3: TGTGCCAGCGAGCCGGGACAGGGTCCCTACGAGCAGTACTTC. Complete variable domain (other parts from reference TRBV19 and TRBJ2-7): DGGITQSPKYLFRKEGQNVTLSCEQNLNHDAMYWYRQDPGQGLRLIYYSQIVNDFQKGDIAEGYSVSREKKESFPLTVTSAQKNPTAFYLCASEPGQGPYEQYFGPGTRLTVT.

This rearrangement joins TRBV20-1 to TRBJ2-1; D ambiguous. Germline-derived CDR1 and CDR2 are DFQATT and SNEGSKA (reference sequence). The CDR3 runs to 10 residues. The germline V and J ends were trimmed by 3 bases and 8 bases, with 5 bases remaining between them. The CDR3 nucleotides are TGCAGTGCTAGTTTCGATGAGCAGTTCTTC. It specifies CSASFDEQFF.

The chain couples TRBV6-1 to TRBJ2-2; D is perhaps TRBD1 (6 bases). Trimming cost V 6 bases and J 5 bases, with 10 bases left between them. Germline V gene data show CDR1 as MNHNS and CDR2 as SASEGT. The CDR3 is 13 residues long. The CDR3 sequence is CASSTQGTGELFF. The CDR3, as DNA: TGTGCCAGCAGCACACAGGGAACCGGGGAGCTGTTTTTT.

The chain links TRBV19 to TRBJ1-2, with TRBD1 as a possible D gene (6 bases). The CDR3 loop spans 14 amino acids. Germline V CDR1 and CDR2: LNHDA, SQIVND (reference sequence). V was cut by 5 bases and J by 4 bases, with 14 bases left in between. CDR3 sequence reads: CASSSGTNFYGYTF. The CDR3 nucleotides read TGTGCCAGTAGTTCCGGGACAAACTTCTATGGCTACACCTTC. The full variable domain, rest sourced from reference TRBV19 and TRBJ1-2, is DGGITQSPKYLFRKEGQNVTLSCEQNLNHDAMYWYRQDPGQGLRLIYYSQIVNDFQKGDIAEGYSVSREKKESFPLTVTSAQKNPTAFYLCASSSGTNFYGYTFGSGTRLTVV.

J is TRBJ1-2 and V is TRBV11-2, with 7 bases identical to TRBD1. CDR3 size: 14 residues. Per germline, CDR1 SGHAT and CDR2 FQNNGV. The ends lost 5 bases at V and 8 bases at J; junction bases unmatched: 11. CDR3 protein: CASSHFDRVDGYTF. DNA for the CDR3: TGTGCCAGCAGCCACTTTGACAGGGTGGACGGCTACACCTTC.

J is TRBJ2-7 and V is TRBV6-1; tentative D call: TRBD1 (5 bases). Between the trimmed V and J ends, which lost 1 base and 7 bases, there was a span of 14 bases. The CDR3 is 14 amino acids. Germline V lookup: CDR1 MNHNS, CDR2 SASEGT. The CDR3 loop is CASSEEGWLGEQYF. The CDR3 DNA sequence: TGTGCCAGCAGTGAAGAGGGGTGGCTGGGGGAGCAGTACTTC.

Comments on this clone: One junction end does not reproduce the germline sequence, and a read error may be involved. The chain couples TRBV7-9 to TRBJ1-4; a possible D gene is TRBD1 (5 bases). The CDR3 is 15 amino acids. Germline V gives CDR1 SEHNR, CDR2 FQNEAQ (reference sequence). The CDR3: CASSGHSAGNEKPFF. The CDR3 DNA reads TGTGCCAGCAGCGGACACTCCGCCGGTAATGAAAAACCGTTTTTT.

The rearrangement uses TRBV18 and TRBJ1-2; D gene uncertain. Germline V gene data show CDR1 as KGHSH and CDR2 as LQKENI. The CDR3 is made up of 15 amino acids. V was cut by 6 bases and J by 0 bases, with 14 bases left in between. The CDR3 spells CASSGWAHPNYGYTF. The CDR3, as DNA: TGTGCCAGCTCCGGCTGGGCGCATCCTAACTATGGCTACACCTTC.

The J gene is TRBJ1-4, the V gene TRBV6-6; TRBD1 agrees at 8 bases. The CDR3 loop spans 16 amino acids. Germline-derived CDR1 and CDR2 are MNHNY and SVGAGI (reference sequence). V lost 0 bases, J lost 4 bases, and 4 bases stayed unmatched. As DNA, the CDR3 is TGTGCCAGCAGTTACTCGAGGGGACAGGATAATGAAAAACTGTTTTTT. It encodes CASSYSRGQDNEKLFF.

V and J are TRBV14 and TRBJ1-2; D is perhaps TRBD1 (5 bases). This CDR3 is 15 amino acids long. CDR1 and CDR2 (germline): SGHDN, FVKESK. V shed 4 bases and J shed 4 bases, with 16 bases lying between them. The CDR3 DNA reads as TGTGCCAGCAGCCTCCGCCGAGGGGCCCCCTATGGCTACACCTTC. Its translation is CASSLRRGAPYGYTF.

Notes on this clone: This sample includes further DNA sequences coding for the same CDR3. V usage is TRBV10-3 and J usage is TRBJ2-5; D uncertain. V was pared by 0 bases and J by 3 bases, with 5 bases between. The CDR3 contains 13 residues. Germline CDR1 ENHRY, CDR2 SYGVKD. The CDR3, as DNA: TGTGCCATCAGTGAGTCAACAGAAGAGACCCAGTACTTC. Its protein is CAISESTEETQYF.

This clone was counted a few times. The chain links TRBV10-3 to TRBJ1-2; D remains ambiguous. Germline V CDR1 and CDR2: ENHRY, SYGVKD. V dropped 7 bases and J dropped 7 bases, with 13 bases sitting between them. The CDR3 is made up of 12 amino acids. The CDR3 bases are TGTGCCATCACCTCGTCCTGGGGTGGCTACACCTTC. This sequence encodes CAITSSWGGYTF.

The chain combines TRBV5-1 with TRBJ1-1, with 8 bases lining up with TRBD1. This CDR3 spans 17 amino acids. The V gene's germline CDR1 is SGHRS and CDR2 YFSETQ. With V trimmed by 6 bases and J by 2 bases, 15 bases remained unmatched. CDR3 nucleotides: TGCGCCAGCACCAAAACCCTATCAGGGGGCCTAAACACTGAAGCTTTCTTT. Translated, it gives CASTKTLSGGLNTEAFF.

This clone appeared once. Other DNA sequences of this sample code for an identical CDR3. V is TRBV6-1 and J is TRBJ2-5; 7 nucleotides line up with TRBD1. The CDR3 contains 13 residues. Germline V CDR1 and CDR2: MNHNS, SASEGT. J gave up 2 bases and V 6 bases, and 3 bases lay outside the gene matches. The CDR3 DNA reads TGTGCCAGCAGCGGGACAGTTCAAGAGACCCAGTACTTC. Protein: CASSGTVQETQYF.

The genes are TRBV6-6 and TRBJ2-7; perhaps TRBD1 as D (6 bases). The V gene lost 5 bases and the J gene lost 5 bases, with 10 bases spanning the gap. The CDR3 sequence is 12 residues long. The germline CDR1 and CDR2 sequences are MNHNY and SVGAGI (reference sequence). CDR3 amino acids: CASSLGQNEQYF. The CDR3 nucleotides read TGTGCCAGCAGTCTGGGACAAAACGAGCAGTACTTC.

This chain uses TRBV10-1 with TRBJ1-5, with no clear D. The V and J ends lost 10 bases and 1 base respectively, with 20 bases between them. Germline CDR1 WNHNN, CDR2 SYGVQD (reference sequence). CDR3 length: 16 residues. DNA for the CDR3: TGCGCCACGAGGACGCCCTCTGCTTTCAGCAATCAGCCCCAGCATTTT. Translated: CATRTPSAFSNQPQHF.

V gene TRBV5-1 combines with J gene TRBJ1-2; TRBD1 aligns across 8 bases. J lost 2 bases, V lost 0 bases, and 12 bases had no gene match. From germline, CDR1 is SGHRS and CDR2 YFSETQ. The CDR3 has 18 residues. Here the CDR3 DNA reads TGCGCCAGCAGCTTGGACGTGAAAAAAACAGGGGGGAACTATGGCTACACCTTC. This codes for CASSLDVKKTGGNYGYTF.

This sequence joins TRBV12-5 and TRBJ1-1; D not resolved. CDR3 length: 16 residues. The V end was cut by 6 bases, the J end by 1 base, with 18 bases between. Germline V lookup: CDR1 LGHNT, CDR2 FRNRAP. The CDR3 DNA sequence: TGTGCTAGTGGCCTCCCCTCACCGGGCCCGAACACTGAAGCTTTCTTT. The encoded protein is CASGLPSPGPNTEAFF.

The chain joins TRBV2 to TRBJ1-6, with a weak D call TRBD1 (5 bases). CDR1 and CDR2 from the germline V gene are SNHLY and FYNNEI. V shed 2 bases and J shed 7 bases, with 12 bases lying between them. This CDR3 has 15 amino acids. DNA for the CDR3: TGTGCCAGCAGTGAAAGGCAGGGTCAAAATTCACCCCTCCACTTT. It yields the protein CASSERQGQNSPLHF. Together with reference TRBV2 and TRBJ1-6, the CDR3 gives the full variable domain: EPEVTQTPSHQVTQMGQEVILRCVPISNHLYFYWYRQILGQKVEFLVSFYNNEISEKSEIFDDQFSVERPDGSNFTLKIRSTKLEDSAMYFCASSERQGQNSPLHFGNGTRLTVT.

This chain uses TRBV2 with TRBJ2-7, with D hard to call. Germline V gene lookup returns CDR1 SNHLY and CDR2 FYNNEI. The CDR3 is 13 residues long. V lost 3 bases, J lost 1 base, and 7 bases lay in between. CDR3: CASSEVRSYEQYF. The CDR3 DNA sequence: TGTGCCAGCAGTGAGGTCAGGTCCTACGAGCAGTACTTC.